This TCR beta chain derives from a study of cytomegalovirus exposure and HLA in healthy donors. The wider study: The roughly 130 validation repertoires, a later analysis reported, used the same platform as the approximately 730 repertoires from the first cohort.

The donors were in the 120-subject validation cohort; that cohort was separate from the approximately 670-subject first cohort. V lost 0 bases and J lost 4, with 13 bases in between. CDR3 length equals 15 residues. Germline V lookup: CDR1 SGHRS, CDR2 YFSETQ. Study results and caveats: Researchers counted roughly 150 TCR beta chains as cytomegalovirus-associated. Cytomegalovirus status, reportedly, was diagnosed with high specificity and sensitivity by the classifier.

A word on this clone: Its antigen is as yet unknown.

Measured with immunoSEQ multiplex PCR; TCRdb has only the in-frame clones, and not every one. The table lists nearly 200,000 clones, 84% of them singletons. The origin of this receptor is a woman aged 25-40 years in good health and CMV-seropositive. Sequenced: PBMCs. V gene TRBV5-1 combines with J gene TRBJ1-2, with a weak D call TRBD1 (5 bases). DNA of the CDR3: TGCGCCAGCAGCTTGGAGCGGGGCCGAGGCTATGGCTACACCTTC. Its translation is CASSLERGRGYGYTF.